This TCR beta chain came from a study of cytomegalovirus exposure and HLA in healthy donors. The PCR ran on 60 Vbeta and 13 Jbeta primers. TCRdb keeps only in-frame clones here, not all; method: immunoSEQ multiplex PCR. The table shows under 200,000 clones, with approximately 82% occurring only once. The table lists this clone with a few counts. This receptor was identified in a male donor in good health and CMV-seronegative. Sequencing was performed on PBMCs.

CDR3 sequence: CASRKERGIEYEQYF. The DNA for the CDR3 is TGTGCCAGCAGGAAGGAGCGGGGGATCGAGTACGAGCAGTACTTC. V usage is TRBV2 and J usage is TRBJ2-7, with 8 bases aligning to TRBD2. The germline V gene encodes CDR1 SNHLY and CDR2 FYNNEI. This CDR3 comprises 15 residues. V lost 6 bases and J lost 4; bases outside the gene matches: 11.